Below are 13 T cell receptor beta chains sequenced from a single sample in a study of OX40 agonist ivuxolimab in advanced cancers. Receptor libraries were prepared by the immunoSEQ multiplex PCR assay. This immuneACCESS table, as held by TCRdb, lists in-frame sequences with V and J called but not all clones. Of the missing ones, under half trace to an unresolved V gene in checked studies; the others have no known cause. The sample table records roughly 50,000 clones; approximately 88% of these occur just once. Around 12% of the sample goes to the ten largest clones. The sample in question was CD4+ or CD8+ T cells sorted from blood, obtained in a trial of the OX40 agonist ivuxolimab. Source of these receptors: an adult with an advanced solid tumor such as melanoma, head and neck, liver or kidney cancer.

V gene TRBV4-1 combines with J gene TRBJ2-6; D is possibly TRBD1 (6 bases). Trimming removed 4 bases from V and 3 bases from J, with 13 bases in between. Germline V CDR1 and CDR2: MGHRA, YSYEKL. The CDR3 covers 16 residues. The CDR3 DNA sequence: TGCGCCAGCAGCCTACTACAGGGTGGTGGGGCCAACGTCCTGACTTTC. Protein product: CASSLLQGGGANVLTF.

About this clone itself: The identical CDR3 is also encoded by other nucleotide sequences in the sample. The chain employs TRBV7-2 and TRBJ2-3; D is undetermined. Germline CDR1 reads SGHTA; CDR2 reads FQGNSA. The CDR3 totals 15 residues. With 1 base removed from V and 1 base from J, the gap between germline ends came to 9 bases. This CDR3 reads CASSLGTPRTDTQYF. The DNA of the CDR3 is TGTGCCAGCAGCTTAGGGACCCCCCGCACAGATACGCAGTATTTT. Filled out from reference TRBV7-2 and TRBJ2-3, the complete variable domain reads GAGVSQSPSNKVTEKGKDVELRCDPISGHTALYWYRQSLGQGLEFLIYFQGNSAPDKSGLPSDRFSAERTGGSVSTLTIQRTQQEDSAVYLCASSLGTPRTDTQYFGPGTRLTVL.

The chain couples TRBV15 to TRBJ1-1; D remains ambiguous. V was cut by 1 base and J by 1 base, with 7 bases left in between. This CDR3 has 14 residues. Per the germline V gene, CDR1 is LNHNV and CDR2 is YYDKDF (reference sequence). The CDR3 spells CATSRGRENTEAFF. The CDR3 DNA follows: TGTGCCACCAGCAGAGGACGGGAGAACACTGAAGCTTTCTTT.

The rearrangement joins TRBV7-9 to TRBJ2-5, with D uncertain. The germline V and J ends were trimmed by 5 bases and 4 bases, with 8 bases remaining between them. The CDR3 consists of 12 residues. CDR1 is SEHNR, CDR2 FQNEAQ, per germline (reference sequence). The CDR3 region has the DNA TGTGCCAGCAGCCCCTGGGGAGAGACCCAGTACTTC. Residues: CASSPWGETQYF.

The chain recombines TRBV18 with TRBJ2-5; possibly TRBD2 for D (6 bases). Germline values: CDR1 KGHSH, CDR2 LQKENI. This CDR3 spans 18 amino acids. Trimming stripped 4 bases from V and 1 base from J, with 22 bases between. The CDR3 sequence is CASSHRGRNGDFQETQYF. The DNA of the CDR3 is TGTGCCAGCTCACACCGGGGGAGGAACGGCGATTTCCAAGAGACCCAGTACTTC. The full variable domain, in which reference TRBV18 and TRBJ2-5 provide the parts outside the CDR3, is NAGVMQNPRHLVRRRGQEARLRCSPMKGHSHVYWYRQLPEEGLKFMVYLQKENIIDESGMPKERFSAEFPKEGPSILRIQQVVRGDSAAYFCASSHRGRNGDFQETQYFGPGTRLLVL.

CDR3 loop: CASSFSRETQYF. The CDR3, as DNA: TGTGCCAGCAGTTTTTCTAGAGAGACCCAGTACTTC. The V and J genes are TRBV27 and TRBJ2-5; D is unclear. In germline, CDR1 is MNHEY, CDR2 SMNVEV (reference sequence). The V end lost 3 bases, the J end lost 4 bases, and 6 bases lay between the germline ends. The CDR3 is made up of 12 amino acids.

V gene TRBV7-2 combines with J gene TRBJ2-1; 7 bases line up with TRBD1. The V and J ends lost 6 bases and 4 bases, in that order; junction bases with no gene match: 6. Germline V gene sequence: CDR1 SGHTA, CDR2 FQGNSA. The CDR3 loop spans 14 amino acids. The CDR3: CASRLPGQYNEQFF. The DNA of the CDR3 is TGTGCCAGCAGACTTCCGGGACAGTACAATGAGCAGTTCTTC.

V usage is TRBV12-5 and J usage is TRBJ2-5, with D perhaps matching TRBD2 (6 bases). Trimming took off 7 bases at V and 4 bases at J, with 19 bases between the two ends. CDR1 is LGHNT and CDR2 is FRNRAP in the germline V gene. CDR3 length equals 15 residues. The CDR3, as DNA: TGTGCTAGTGTTCGCGGGGCCGCGGTTGTAGAGACCCAGTACTTC. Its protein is CASVRGAAVVETQYF. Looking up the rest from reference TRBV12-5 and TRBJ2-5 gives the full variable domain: DARVTQTPRHKVTEMGQEVTMRCQPILGHNTVFWYRQTMMQGLELLAYFRNRAPLDDSGMPKDRFSAEMPDATLATLKIQPSEPRDSAVYFCASVRGAAVVETQYFGPGTRLLVL.

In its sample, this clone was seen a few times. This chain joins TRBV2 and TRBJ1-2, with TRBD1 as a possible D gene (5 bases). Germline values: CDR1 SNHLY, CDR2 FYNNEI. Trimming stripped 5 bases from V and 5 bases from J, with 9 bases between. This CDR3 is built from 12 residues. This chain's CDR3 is CASSTRTYGYTF. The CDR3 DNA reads TGTGCCAGCAGTACCCGGACATATGGCTACACCTTC.

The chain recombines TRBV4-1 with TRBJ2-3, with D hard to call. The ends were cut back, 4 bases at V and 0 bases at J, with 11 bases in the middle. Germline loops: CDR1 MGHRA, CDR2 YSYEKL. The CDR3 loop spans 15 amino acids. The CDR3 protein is CASSRGKPSTDTQYF. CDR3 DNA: TGCGCCAGCAGCCGCGGTAAACCAAGCACAGATACGCAGTATTTT.

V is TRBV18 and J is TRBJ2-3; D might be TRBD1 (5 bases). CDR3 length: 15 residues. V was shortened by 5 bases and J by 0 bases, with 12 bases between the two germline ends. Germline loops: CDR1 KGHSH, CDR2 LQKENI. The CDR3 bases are TGTGCCAGCTCATTCGACAGAGCTAGCACAGATACGCAGTATTTT. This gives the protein CASSFDRASTDTQYF.

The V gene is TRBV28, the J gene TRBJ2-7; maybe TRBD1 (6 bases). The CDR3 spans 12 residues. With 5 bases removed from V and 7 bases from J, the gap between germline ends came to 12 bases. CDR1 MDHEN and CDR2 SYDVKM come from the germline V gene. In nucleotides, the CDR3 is TGTGCCAGCAGTACAGGGTGGGGAGAGCAGTACGTC. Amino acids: CASSTGWGEQYV.

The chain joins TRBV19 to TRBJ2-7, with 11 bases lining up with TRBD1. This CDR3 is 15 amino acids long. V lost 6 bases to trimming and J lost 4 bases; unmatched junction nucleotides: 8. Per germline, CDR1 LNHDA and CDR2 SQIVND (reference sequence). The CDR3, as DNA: TGTGCCAGTAGGAACGGACAGGGGGCTCAATACGAGCAGTACTTC. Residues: CASRNGQGAQYEQYF.